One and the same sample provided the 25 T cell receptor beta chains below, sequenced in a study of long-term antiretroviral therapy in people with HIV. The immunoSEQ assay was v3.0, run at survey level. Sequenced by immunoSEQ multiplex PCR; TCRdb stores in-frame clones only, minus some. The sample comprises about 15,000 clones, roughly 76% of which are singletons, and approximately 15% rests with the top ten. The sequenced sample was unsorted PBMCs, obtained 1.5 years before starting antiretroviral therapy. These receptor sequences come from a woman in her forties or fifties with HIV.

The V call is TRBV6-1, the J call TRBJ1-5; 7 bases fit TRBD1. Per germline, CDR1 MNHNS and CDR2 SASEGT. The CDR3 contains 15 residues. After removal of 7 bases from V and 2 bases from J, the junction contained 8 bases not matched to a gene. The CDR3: CASNRGDRGNQPQHF. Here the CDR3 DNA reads TGTGCCAGCAATCGGGGCGACAGGGGCAATCAGCCCCAGCATTTT.

The CDR3 coding sequence is TGCGCCAGCAGCAGTGCCCGGGATACGCAGTATTTT. Protein: CASSSARDTQYF. The gene calls are TRBV5-1 and TRBJ2-3; D uncertain. The CDR3 contains 12 residues. Trimming removed 4 bases from V and 6 bases from J, with 9 bases in between. Germline CDR1 SGHRS, CDR2 YFSETQ.

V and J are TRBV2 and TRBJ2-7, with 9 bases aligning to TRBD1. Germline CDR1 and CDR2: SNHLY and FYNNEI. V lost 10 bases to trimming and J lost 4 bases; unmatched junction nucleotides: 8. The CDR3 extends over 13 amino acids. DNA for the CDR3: TGTGCCACTTCCGGGACAGGGATTTACGAGCAGTACTTC. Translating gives CATSGTGIYEQYF.

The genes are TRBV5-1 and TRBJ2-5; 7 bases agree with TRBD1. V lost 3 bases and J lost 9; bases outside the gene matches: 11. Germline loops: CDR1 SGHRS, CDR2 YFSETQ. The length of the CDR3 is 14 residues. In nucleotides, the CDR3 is TGCGCCAGCAGCTCGACAGGGCTTGGAATGGCCCAGTACTTC. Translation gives CASSSTGLGMAQYF.

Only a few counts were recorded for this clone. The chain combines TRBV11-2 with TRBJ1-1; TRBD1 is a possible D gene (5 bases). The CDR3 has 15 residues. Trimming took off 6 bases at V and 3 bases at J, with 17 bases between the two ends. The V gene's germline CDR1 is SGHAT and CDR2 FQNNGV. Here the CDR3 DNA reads TGTGCCAGCAGTCCCGGGGGGAGATCTTACACTGAAGCTTTCTTT. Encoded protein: CASSPGGRSYTEAFF.

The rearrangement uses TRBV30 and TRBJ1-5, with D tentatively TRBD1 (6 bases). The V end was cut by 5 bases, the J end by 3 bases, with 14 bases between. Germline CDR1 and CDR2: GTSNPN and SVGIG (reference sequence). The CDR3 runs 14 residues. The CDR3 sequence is CAWGSRGNNQPQHF. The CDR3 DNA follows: TGTGCCTGGGGATCCAGGGGTAACAATCAGCCCCAGCATTTT. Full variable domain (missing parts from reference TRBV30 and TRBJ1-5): SQTIHQWPATLVQPVGSPLSLECTVEGTSNPNLYWYRQAAGRGLQLLFYSVGIGQISSEVPQNLSASRPQDRQFILSSKKLLLSDSGFYLCAWGSRGNNQPQHFGDGTRLSIL.

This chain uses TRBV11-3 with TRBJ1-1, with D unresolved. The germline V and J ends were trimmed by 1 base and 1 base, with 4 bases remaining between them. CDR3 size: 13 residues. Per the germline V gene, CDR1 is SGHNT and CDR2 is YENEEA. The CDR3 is CASSLGENTEAFF. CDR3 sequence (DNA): TGTGCCAGCAGCTTAGGGGAGAACACTGAAGCTTTCTTT.

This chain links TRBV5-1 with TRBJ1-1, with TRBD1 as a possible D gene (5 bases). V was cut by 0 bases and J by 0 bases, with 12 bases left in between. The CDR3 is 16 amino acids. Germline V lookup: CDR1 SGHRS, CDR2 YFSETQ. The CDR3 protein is CASSLAGGRVNTEAFF. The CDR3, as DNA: TGCGCCAGCAGCTTGGCAGGCGGCAGGGTGAACACTGAAGCTTTCTTT.

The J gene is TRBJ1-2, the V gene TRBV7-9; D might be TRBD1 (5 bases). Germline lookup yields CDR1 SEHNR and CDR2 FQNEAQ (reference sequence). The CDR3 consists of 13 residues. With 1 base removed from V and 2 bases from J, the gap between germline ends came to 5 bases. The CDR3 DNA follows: TGTGCCAGCAGCTTAGGGGACAACTATGGCTACACCTTC. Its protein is CASSLGDNYGYTF.

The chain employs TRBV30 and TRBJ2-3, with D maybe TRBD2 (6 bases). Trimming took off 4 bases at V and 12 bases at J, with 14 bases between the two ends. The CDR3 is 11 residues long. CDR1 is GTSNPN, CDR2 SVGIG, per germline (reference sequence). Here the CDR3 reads CAWTYAGYQYF. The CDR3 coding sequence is TGTGCCTGGACCTACGCGGGGTACCAGTATTTT.

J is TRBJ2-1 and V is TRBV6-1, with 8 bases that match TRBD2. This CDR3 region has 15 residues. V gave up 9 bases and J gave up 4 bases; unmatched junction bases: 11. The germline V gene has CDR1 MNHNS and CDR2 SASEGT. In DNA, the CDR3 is TGTGCCAGTGCCCCCGCGGGGGGATATTACAATGAGCAGTTCTTC. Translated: CASAPAGGYYNEQFF.

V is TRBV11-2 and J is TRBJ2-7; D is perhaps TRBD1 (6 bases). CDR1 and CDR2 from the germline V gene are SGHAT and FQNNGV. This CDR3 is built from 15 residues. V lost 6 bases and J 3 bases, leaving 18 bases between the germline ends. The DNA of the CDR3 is TGTGCCAGCAGGCTCCTAAACAGGGCCCACTACGAGCAGTACTTC. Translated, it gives CASRLLNRAHYEQYF.

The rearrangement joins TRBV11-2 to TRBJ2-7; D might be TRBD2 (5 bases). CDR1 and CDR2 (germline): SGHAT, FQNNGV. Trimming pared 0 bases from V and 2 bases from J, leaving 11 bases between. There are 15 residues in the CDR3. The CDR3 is CASSLEGRDPYEQYF. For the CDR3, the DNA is TGTGCCAGCAGCTTAGAAGGTCGGGATCCCTACGAGCAGTACTTC.

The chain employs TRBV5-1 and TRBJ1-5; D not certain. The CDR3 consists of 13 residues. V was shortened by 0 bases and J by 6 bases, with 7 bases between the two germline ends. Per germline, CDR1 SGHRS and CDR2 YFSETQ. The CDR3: CASSLDGGQPQHF. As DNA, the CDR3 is TGCGCCAGCAGCTTGGATGGTGGTCAGCCCCAGCATTTT.

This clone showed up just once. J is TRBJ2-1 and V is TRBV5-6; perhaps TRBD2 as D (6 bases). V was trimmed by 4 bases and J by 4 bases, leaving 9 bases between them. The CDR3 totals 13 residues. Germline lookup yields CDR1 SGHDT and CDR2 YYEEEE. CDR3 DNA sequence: TGTGCCAGCAGCCCGGGACTGTACAATGAGCAGTTCTTC. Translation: CASSPGLYNEQFF.

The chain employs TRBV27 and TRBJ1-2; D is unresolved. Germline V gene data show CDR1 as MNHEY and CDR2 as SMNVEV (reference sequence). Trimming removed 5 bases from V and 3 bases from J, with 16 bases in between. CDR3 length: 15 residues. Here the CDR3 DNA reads TGTGCCAGCAGTGGGAAGGACCAGAGGGACTATGGCTACACCTTC. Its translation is CASSGKDQRDYGYTF.

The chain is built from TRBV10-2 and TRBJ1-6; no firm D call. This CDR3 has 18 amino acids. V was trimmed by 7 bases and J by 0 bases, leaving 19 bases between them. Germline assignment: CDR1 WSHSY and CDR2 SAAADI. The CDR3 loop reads CASTSSGPLSSYNSPLHF. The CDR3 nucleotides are TGCGCCAGCACCTCCTCCGGGCCGCTGAGCTCCTATAATTCACCCCTCCACTTT.

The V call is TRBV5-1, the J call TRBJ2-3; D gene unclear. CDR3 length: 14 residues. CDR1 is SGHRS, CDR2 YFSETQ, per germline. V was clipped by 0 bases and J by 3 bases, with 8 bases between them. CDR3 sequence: CASSLEQQTDTQYF. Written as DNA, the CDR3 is TGCGCCAGCAGCTTGGAGCAGCAGACAGATACGCAGTATTTT. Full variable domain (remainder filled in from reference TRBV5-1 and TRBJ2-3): KAGVTQTPRYLIKTRGQQVTLSCSPISGHRSVSWYQQTPGQGLQFLFEYFSETQRNKGNFPGRFSGRQFSNSRSEMNVSTLELGDSALYLCASSLEQQTDTQYFGPGTRLTVL.

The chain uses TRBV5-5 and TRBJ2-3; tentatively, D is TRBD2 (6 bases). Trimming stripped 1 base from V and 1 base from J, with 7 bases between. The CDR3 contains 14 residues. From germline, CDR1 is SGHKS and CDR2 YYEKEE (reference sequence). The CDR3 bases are TGTGCCAGCAGCTTGTGGGGGGGCACAGATACGCAGTATTTT. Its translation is CASSLWGGTDTQYF. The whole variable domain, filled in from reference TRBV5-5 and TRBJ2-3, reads DAGVTQSPTHLIKTRGQQVTLRCSPISGHKSVSWYQQVLGQGPQFIFQYYEKEERGRGNFPDRFSARQFPNYSSELNVNALLLGDSALYLCASSLWGGTDTQYFGPGTRLTVL.

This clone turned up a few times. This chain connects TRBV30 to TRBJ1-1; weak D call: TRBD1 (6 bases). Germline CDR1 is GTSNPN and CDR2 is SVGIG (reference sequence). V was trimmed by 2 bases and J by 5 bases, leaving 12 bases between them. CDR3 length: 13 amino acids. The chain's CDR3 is CAWSWGRETEAFF. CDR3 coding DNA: TGTGCCTGGAGTTGGGGGCGCGAGACTGAAGCTTTCTTT.

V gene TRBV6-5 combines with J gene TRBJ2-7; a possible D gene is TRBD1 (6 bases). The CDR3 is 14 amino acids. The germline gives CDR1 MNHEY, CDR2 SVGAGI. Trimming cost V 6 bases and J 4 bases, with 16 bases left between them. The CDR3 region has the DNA TGTGCCAGCAGAAAGGACGGGACAAAGTACGAGCAGTACTTC. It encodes CASRKDGTKYEQYF.

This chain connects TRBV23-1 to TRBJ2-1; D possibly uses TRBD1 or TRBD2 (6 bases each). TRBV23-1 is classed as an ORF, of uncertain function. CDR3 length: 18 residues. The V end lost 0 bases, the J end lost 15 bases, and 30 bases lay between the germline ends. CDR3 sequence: CASSQSWEAPARRGLWFF. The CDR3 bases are TGCGCCAGCAGTCAATCGTGGGAGGCGCCGGCTCGTCGGGGGCTTTGGTTCTTC.

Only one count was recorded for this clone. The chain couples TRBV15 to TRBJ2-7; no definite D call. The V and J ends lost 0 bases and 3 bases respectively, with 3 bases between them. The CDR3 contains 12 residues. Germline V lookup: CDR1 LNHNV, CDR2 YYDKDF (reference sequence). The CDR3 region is CATSREGYEQYF. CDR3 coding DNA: TGTGCCACCAGCAGAGAAGGCTACGAGCAGTACTTC.

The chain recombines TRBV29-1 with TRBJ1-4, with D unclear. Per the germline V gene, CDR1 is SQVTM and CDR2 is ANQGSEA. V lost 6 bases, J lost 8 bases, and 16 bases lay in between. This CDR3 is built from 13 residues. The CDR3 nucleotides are TGCAGCGTCGCCGTGGGGTCACTCGAAAAACTGTTTTTT. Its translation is CSVAVGSLEKLFF.

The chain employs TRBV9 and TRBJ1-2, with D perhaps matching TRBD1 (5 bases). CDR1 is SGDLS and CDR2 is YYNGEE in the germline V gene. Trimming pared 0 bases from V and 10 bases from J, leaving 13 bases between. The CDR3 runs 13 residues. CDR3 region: CASSVDNRGDYTF. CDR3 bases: TGTGCCAGCAGCGTAGATAATCGGGGCGACTACACCTTC.